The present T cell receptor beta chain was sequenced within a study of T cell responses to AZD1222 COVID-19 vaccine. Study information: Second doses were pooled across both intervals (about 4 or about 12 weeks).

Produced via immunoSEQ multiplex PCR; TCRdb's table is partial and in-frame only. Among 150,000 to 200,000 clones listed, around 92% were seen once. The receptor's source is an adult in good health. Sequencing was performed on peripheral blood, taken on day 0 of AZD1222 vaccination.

The CDR3 spells CASSQDFASGRRSSYNEQFF. Here the CDR3 DNA reads TGTGCCAGCAGCCAAGATTTCGCTAGCGGGAGGCGAAGCTCCTACAATGAGCAGTTCTTC. The chain is built from TRBV4-2 and TRBJ2-1, with TRBD2 matching 11 bases. Unmatched junction bases numbered 10, after V lost 0 bases and J lost 0 bases. CDR1 LGHNA and CDR2 YNFKEQ come from the germline V gene. This CDR3 contains 20 residues.